What follows are 26 T cell receptor beta chains derived from one specimen sequenced in a study of T cells in narcolepsy. Clones were read by immunoSEQ multiplex PCR, and TCRdb kept only the in-frame ones, dropping some. Seen here are roughly 32,000 clones, roughly four fifths observed once, and the top ten hold 0.9% to 1.2%. The specimen was CD45RA- memory CD4+ T cells from PBMCs. The receptors come from a human donor with narcolepsy.

The J gene is TRBJ1-5, the V gene TRBV6-5; unclear D gene. This CDR3 comprises 11 residues. Germline V gene sequence: CDR1 MNHEY, CDR2 SVGAGI. Trimming removed 8 bases from V and 7 bases from J, with 9 bases in between. In nucleotides, the CDR3 is TGTGCCAGCGGGGTCGACCAGCCCCAGCATTTT. This codes for CASGVDQPQHF.

The V call is TRBV28, the J call TRBJ2-1; D is undetermined. Deletions cut 3 bases from V and 10 bases from J, with 7 bases between. CDR3 size: 11 residues. Looked up from germline, CDR1 is MDHEN and CDR2 is SYDVKM. CDR3 coding DNA: TGTGCCAGCAGTTTGAGAGGAGAGCAGTTCTTC. Amino acid sequence: CASSLRGEQFF.

This clone was found once. The V gene is TRBV19, the J gene TRBJ2-2, with 8 bases matching TRBD1. Germline CDR1 LNHDA, CDR2 SQIVND (reference sequence). There are 15 residues in the CDR3. V lost 1 base to trimming and J lost 5 bases; unmatched junction nucleotides: 3. The CDR3 here is CASSIGTGFTGELFF. The CDR3 DNA sequence: TGTGCCAGTAGTATAGGGACAGGGTTTACCGGGGAGCTGTTTTTT.

J is TRBJ1-6 and V is TRBV27; no firm D call. Germline V gives CDR1 MNHEY, CDR2 SMNVEV (reference sequence). V lost 3 bases to trimming and J lost 14 bases, with 11 bases between them. The CDR3 loop spans 12 amino acids. This CDR3 is CASSFGRSALHF. The CDR3 bases are TGTGCCAGCAGTTTCGGCCGATCGGCCCTCCACTTT.

The chain has TRBV4-1 and TRBJ1-5, with a possible D match to TRBD1 (6 bases). V was shortened by 0 bases and J by 5 bases, with 14 bases between the two germline ends. CDR1 and CDR2 (germline): MGHRA, YSYEKL. The CDR3 covers 16 residues. The CDR3 bases are TGCGCCAGCAGCCAAGAGTCTCGGGGGGGCGATCAGCCCCAGCATTTT. Its translation is CASSQESRGGDQPQHF.

This rearrangement joins TRBV5-4 to TRBJ1-2, with TRBD1 identical over 7 bases. The CDR3 loop spans 14 amino acids. V dropped 4 bases and J dropped 3; count of bases not matched to a gene: 6. The V gene's germline CDR1 is SGHNT and CDR2 YYREEE (reference sequence). CDR3 DNA sequence: TGTGCCAGCAGCGGGGGTGGACAGGACTATGGCTACACCTTC. As protein: CASSGGGQDYGYTF.

J is TRBJ1-5 and V is TRBV27; the D is unclear. CDR3 length equals 17 residues. V was pared by 5 bases and J by 0 bases, with 17 bases between. Germline assignment: CDR1 MNHEY and CDR2 SMNVEV (reference sequence). CDR3 bases: TGTGCCAGCAGTCCGGATCGACGGATTAATAGCAATCAGCCCCAGCATTTT. Protein sequence: CASSPDRRINSNQPQHF.

The sample holds a few counts of this clone. The chain recombines TRBV5-1 with TRBJ1-1; 7 bases are shared with TRBD1. Looked up from germline, CDR1 is SGHRS and CDR2 is YFSETQ. This CDR3 has 16 amino acids. Unmatched junction bases numbered 10, after V lost 4 bases and J lost 1 base. As DNA, the CDR3 is TGCGCCAGCAGCCGGGTTTCGACAGGGCGGAACACTGAAGCTTTCTTT. As protein: CASSRVSTGRNTEAFF.

This chain links TRBV2 with TRBJ2-2; no clear D. Germline V CDR1 and CDR2: SNHLY, FYNNEI. The CDR3 runs 15 residues. The V end lost 4 bases, the J end lost 0 bases, and 9 bases lay between the germline ends. The CDR3 DNA sequence: TGTGCCAGCAGTGTACTGACTCCGAACACCGGGGAGCTGTTTTTT. Amino acids: CASSVLTPNTGELFF.

CDR3 region: CASRIGGPNEKLFF. CDR3 nucleotide sequence: TGTGCCAGCAGGATTGGGGGACCTAATGAAAAACTGTTTTTT. The genes are TRBV27 and TRBJ1-4, with D perhaps TRBD1 (5 bases). Trimming cost V 6 bases and J 3 bases, with 11 bases left between them. Looked up from germline, CDR1 is MNHEY and CDR2 is SMNVEV (reference sequence). CDR3 length: 14 amino acids.

The chain carries TRBV5-1 and TRBJ1-3; D gene unclear. Per germline, CDR1 SGHRS and CDR2 YFSETQ. Trimming removed 2 bases from V and 0 bases from J, with 12 bases in between. This CDR3 is built from 16 residues. This CDR3 is CASSFGTANSGNTIYF. In nucleotides, the CDR3 is TGCGCCAGCAGCTTTGGTACAGCTAACTCTGGAAACACCATATATTTT.

The chain is built from TRBV5-1 and TRBJ1-2, with 12 bases fitting TRBD1. CDR3 length: 14 residues. Germline V lookup: CDR1 SGHRS, CDR2 YFSETQ. Unmatched junction bases numbered 6, after V lost 4 bases and J lost 8 bases. The CDR3 nucleotides read TGCGCCAGCAGCCCGGGACAGGGGGCGGGAGGCTACACCTTC. Residues: CASSPGQGAGGYTF.

This chain joins TRBV7-2 and TRBJ2-5, with 11 bases aligning to TRBD2. The CDR3 contains 16 residues. V was clipped by 5 bases and J by 2 bases; unmatched bases: 7. Looked up from germline, CDR1 is SGHTA and CDR2 is FQGNSA. As DNA, the CDR3 is TGTGCCAGCAGCCAGGTGCGGACTAGCGGGCAAGAGACCCAGTACTTC. Its protein is CASSQVRTSGQETQYF.

V usage is TRBV2 and J usage is TRBJ2-1, with D possibly matching TRBD2 (5 bases). The CDR3 is 12 amino acids. Germline CDR1 SNHLY, CDR2 FYNNEI. V gave up 8 bases and J gave up 10 bases, with 15 bases separating them. The chain's CDR3 is CASAVGIGEQFF. The CDR3 nucleotides are TGTGCCAGCGCTGTCGGGATTGGGGAGCAGTTCTTC.

V gene TRBV28 combines with J gene TRBJ1-2; D is unresolved. The V gene's germline CDR1 is MDHEN and CDR2 SYDVKM. This CDR3 has 13 residues. Trimming removed 3 bases from V and 4 bases from J, with 9 bases in between. The CDR3 DNA reads TGTGCCAGCAGTTTTCGGGGTAGCTATGGCTACACCTTC. Protein sequence: CASSFRGSYGYTF.

This clone has just one count. The genes are TRBV30 and TRBJ2-7; D possibly uses TRBD1 or TRBD2 (5 bases each). Germline V gives CDR1 GTSNPN, CDR2 SVGIG (reference sequence). V lost 8 bases to trimming and J lost 7 bases, with 21 bases between them. CDR3 length: 13 amino acids. Here the CDR3 DNA reads TGTGCCACCACGGCAGGGAAGGCGGGTGAGCAGTACTTC. Its translation: CATTAGKAGEQYF.

The CDR3 loop is CASRKSRDNSPLHF. CDR3 nucleotides: TGTGCCAGCAGAAAGTCCAGGGATAATTCACCCCTCCACTTT. This sequence joins TRBV6-6 and TRBJ1-6; a possible D gene is TRBD1 (5 bases). Trimming stripped 6 bases from V and 5 bases from J, with 11 bases between. There are 14 residues in the CDR3. Germline CDR1 and CDR2: MNHNY and SVGAGI (reference sequence).

This chain links TRBV6-1 with TRBJ2-7; D not resolved. The ends were cut back, 8 bases at V and 7 bases at J, with 18 bases in the middle. Per germline, CDR1 MNHNS and CDR2 SASEGT. The CDR3 runs to 13 residues. The CDR3 sequence is CASGVIALREQYF. The DNA of the CDR3 is TGTGCCAGCGGGGTCATTGCCCTCCGAGAGCAGTACTTC.

V and J are TRBV28 and TRBJ1-3; 7 nucleotides align to TRBD1. Per the germline V gene, CDR1 is MDHEN and CDR2 is SYDVKM. This CDR3 has 15 amino acids. V was pared by 2 bases and J by 2 bases, with 3 bases of the junction left unmatched. The CDR3, as DNA: TGTGCCAGCAGTTTACTCGACAGGGCTGGAAACACCATATATTTT. It translates to CASSLLDRAGNTIYF.

The chain links TRBV7-9 to TRBJ2-1; D not resolved. The CDR3 contains 15 residues. Germline lookup yields CDR1 SEHNR and CDR2 FQNEAQ (reference sequence). Trimming removed 6 bases at V and 2 bases at J, with 14 bases between. Written as DNA, the CDR3 is TGTGCCAGCAGTCAAATGGGCGCCGCCTACAATGAGCAGTTCTTC. This codes for CASSQMGAAYNEQFF.

The V gene is TRBV9, the J gene TRBJ1-1; no definite D call. Trimming took off 6 bases at V and 0 bases at J, with 18 bases between the two ends. This CDR3 spans 16 amino acids. In germline, CDR1 is SGDLS, CDR2 YYNGEE. This CDR3 is CASTRRGDGMNTEAFF. The DNA for the CDR3 is TGTGCCAGCACCCGTCGTGGGGATGGCATGAACACTGAAGCTTTCTTT.

The chain employs TRBV6-1 and TRBJ2-7; no clear D gene. V was pared by 1 base and J by 0 bases, with 13 bases between. CDR1 is MNHNS, CDR2 SASEGT, per germline. The CDR3 contains 16 residues. The CDR3 sequence: CASSEGVPPNSYEQYF. CDR3 DNA sequence: TGTGCCAGCAGTGAAGGGGTTCCACCGAACTCCTACGAGCAGTACTTC.

This chain uses TRBV6-6 with TRBJ2-7; D unresolved. There are 15 residues in the CDR3. The germline gives CDR1 MNHNY, CDR2 SVGAGI (reference sequence). V gave up 0 bases and J gave up 0 bases, with 9 bases separating them. The DNA for the CDR3 is TGTGCCAGCAGTTACTCGCGGCAGCGCTCCTACGAGCAGTACTTC. Amino acids: CASSYSRQRSYEQYF.

The gene calls are TRBV9 and TRBJ1-1, with D possibly matching TRBD1 (6 bases). The V and J ends lost 3 bases and 5 bases respectively, with 14 bases between them. CDR1 and CDR2 (germline): SGDLS, YYNGEE. CDR3 size: 14 residues. CDR3 residues: CASSEQQGWTEAFF. CDR3 nucleotide sequence: TGTGCCAGCAGCGAGCAACAGGGTTGGACTGAAGCTTTCTTT. The variable domain in full, completed from reference TRBV9 and TRBJ1-1, reads DSGVTQTPKHLITATGQRVTLRCSPRSGDLSVYWYQQSLDQGLQFLIQYYNGEERAKGNILERFSAQQFPDLHSELNLSSLELGDSALYFCASSEQQGWTEAFFGQGTRLTVV.

The V call is TRBV10-1, the J call TRBJ2-7; TRBD1 aligns across 10 bases. There are 16 residues in the CDR3. Trimming cost V 3 bases and J 4 bases; bases outside gene matches: 9. The germline CDR1 and CDR2 sequences are WNHNN and SYGVQD (reference sequence). In DNA, the CDR3 is TGCGCCAGCAGTGAATGGGGACAGGGGAATAGGTACGAGCAGTACTTC. It specifies CASSEWGQGNRYEQYF.

Notes on this clone: The same CDR3 arises from other DNA sequences in this sample as well. The CDR3 loop reads CASSLYPRGPGTDTQYF. The CDR3 coding sequence is TGCGCCAGCAGCTTGTACCCCAGGGGCCCAGGCACAGATACGCAGTATTTT. This chain links TRBV5-1 with TRBJ2-3; D may be TRBD1 (6 bases). Looked up from germline, CDR1 is SGHRS and CDR2 is YFSETQ. Trimming removed 1 base from V and 1 base from J, with 16 bases in between. This CDR3 has 17 amino acids.